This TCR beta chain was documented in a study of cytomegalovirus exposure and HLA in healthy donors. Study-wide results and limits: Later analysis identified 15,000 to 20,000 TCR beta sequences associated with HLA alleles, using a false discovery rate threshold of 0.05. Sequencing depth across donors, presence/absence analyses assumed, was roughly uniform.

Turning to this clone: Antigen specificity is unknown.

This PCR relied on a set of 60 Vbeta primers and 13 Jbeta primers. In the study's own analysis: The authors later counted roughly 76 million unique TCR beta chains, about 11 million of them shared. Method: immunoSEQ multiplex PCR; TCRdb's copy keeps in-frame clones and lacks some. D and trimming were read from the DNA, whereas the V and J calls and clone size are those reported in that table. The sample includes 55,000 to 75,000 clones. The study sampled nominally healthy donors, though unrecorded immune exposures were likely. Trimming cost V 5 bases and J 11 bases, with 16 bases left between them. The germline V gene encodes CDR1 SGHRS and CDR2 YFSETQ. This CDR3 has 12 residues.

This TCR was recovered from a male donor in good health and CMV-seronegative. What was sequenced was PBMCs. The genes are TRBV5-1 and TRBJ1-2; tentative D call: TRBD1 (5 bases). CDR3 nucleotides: TGCGCCAGCAGATCAGACAGTTTCGGTTACACCTTC. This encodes CASRSDSFGYTF.